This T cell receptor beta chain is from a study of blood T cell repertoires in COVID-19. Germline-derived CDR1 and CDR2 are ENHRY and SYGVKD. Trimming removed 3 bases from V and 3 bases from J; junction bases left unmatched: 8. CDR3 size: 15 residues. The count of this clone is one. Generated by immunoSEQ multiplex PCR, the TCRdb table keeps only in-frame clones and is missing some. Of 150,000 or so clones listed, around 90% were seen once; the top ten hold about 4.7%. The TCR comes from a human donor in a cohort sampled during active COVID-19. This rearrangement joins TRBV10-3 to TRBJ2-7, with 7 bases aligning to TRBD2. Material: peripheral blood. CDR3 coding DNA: TGTGCCATCAGTGAAATGGCGGGAGAATTCTACGAGCAGTACTTC. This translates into CAISEMAGEFYEQYF.